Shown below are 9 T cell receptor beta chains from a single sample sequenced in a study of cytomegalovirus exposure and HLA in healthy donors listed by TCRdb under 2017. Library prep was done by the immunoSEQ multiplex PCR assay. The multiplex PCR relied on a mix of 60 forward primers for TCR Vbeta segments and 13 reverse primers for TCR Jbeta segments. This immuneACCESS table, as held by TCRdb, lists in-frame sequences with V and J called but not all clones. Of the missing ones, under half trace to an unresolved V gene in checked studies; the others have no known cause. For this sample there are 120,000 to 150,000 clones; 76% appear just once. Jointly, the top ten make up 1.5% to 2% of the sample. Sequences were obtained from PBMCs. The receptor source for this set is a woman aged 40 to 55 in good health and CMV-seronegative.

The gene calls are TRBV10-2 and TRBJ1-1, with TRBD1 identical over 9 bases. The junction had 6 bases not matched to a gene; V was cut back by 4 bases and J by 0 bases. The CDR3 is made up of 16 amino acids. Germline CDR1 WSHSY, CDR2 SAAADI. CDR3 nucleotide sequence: TGCGCCAGCAGTGGACACAGGGGGCAGATGAACACTGAAGCTTTCTTT. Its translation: CASSGHRGQMNTEAFF.

CDR3 in amino acids: CASSPGMVTEAFF. CDR3 sequence (DNA): TGTGCCAGCAGCCCCGGGATGGTGACTGAAGCTTTCTTT. V is TRBV2 and J is TRBJ1-1; D call uncertain. Germline values: CDR1 SNHLY, CDR2 FYNNEI. The CDR3 has 13 residues. V shed 6 bases and J shed 5 bases, with 13 bases lying between them.

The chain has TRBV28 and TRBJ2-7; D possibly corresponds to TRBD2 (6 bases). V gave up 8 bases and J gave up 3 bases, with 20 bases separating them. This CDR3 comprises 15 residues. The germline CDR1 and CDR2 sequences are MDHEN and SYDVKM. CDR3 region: CASGSPGLYNYEQYF. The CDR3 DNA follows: TGTGCCAGCGGATCCCCGGGACTCTACAACTACGAGCAGTACTTC.

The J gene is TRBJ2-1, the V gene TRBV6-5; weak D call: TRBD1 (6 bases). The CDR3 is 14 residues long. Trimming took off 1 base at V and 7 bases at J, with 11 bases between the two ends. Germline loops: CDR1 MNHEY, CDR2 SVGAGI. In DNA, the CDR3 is TGTGCCAGCAGTTACTATGAGGGGGAAAATGAGCAGTTCTTC. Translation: CASSYYEGENEQFF.

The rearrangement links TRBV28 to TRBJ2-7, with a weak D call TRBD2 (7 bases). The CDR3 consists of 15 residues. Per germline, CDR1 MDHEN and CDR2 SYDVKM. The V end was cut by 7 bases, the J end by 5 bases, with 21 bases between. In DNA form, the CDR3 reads TGTGCCAGCACCCCTAGGGGGAGGGGGGGTCACGAGCAGTACTTC. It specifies CASTPRGRGGHEQYF.

In DNA form, the CDR3 reads TGTGCCAGCAGCTTATCTCGGACTAGCGGGACCCACAAAGTCCAAGAGACCCAGTACTTC. This gives the protein CASSLSRTSGTHKVQETQYF. The V call is TRBV7-6, the J call TRBJ2-5, with TRBD2 matching 12 bases. This CDR3 is built from 20 residues. Germline V gives CDR1 SGHVS, CDR2 FNYEAQ. Losses at the gene ends were 2 bases for V and 1 base for J; bases not matched to a gene: 14.

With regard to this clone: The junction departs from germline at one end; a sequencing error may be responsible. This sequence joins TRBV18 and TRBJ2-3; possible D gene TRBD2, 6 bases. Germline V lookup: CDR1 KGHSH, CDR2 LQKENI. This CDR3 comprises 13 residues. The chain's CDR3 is CANSPSGADTQYF. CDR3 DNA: TGTGCCAACTCACCGTCGGGAGCAGATACGCAGTATTTT. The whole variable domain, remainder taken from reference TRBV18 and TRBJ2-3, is NAGVMQNPRHLVRRRGQEARLRCSPMKGHSHVYWYRQLPEEGLKFMVYLQKENIIDESGMPKERFSAEFPKEGPSILRIQQVVRGDSAAYFCANSPSGADTQYFGPGTRLTVL.

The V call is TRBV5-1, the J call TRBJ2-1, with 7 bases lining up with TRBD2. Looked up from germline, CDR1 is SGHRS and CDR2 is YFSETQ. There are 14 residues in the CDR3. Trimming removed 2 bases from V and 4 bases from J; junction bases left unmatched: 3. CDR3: CASSLLGGYNEQFF. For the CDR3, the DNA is TGCGCCAGCAGCTTATTGGGGGGGTACAATGAGCAGTTCTTC.

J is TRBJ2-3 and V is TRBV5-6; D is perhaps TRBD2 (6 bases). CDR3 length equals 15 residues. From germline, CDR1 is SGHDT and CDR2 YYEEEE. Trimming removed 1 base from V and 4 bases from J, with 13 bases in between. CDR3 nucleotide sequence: TGTGCCAGCAGCTTGCTTCCGGGAGAGTCAGATACGCAGTATTTT. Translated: CASSLLPGESDTQYF. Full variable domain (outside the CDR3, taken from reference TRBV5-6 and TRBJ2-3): DAGVTQSPTHLIKTRGQQVTLRCSPKSGHDTVSWYQQALGQGPQFIFQYYEEEERQRGNFPDRFSGHQFPNYSSELNVNALLLGDSALYLCASSLLPGESDTQYFGPGTRLTVL.